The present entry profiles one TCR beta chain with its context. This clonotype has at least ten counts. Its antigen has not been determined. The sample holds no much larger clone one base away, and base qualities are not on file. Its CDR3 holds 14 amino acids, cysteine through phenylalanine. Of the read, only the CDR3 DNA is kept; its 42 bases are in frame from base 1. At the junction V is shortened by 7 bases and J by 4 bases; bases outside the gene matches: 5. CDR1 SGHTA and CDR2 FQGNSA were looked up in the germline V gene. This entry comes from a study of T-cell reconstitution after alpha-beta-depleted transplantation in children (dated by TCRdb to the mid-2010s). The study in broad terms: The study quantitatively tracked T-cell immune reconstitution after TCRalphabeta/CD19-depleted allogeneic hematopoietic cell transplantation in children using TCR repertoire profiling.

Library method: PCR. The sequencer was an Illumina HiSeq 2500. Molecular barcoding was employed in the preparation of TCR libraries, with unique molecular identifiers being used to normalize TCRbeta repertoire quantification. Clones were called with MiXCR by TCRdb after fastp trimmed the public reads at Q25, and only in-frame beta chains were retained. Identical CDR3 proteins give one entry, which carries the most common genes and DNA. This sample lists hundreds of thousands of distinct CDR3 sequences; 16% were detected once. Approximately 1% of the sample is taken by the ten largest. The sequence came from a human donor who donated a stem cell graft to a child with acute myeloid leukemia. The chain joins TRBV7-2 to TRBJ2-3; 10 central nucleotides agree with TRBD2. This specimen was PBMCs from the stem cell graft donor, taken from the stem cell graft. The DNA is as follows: TGTGCCAGCACCAGGCTAGCGGGGGCAGATACGCAGTATTTT. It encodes CASTRLAGADTQYF.